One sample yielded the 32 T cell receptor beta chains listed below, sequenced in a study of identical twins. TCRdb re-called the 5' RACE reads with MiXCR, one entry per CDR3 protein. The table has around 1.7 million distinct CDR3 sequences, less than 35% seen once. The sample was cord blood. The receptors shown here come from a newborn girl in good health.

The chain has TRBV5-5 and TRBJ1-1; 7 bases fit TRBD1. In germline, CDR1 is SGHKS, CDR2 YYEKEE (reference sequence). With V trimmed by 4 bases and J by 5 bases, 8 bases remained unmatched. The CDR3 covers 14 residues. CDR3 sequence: CASSLQGSRTEAFF. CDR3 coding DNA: TGTGCCAGCAGCCTACAGGGGTCAAGAACTGAAGCTTTCTTT.

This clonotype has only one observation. Here the CDR3 DNA reads TGTGCCAGCAGTTTCCCGGGAGAGGTCAATGAGCAGTTCTTC. Protein product: CASSFPGEVNEQFF. This chain links TRBV12-3 or TRBV12-4 with TRBJ2-1, with D perhaps matching TRBD2 (6 bases). V was clipped by 3 bases and J by 6 bases, with 12 bases between them. CDR3 size: 14 residues.

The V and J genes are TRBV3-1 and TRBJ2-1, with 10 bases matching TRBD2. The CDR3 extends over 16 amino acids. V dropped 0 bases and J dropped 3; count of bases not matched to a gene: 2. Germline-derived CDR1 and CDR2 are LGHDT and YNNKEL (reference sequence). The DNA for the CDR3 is TGTGCCAGCAGCCAAGAGGAGCGGGGGGGCTACAATGAGCAGTTCTTC. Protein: CASSQEERGGYNEQFF.

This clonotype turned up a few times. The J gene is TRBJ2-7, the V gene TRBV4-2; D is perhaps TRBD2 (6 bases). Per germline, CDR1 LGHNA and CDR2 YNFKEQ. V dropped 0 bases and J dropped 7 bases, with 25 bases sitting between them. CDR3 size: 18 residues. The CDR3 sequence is CASSQEASARSSYNEQYF. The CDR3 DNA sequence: TGTGCCAGCAGCCAAGAGGCTAGCGCCAGAAGCTCCTACAATGAGCAGTACTTC.

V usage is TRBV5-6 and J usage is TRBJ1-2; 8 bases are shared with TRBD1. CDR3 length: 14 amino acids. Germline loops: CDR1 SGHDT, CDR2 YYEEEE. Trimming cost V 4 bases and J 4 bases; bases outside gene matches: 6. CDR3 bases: TGTGCCAGCAGCGCCGCAACAGGGGGCTATGGCTACACCTTC. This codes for CASSAATGGYGYTF.

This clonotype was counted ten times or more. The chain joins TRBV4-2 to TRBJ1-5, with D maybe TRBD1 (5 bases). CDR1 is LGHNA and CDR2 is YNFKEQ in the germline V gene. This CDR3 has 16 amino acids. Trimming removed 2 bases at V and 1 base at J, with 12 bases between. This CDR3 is CASSQTDTGSNQPQHF. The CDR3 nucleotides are TGTGCCAGCAGCCAAACGGACACAGGCAGCAATCAGCCCCAGCATTTT.

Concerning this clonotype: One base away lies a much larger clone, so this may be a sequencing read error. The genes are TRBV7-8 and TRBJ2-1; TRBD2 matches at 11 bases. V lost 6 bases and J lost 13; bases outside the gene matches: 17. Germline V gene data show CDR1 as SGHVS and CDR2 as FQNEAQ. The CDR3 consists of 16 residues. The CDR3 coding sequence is TGTGCCAGCAGTTATAGACTAGCGGGGAAGGTTGAGACCCAGTTCTTC. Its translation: CASSYRLAGKVETQFF. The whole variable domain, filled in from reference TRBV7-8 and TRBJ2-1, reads GAGVSQSPRYKVAKRGQDVALRCDPISGHVSLFWYQQALGQGPEFLTYFQNEAQLDKSGLPSDRFFAERPEGSVSTLKIQRTQQEDSAVYLCASSYRLAGKVETQFFGPGTRLTVL.

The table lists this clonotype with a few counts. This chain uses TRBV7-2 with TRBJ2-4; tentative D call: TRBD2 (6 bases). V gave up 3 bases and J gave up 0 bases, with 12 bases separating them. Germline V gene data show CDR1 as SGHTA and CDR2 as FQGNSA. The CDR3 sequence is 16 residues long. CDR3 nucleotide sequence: TGTGCCAGCAGCTTCGGGGGTGGCCTAGCCAAAAACATTCAGTACTTC. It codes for CASSFGGGLAKNIQYF.

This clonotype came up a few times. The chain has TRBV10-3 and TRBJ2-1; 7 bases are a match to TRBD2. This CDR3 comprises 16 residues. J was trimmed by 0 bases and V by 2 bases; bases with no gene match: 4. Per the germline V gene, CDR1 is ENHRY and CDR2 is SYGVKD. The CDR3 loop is CAISEGASGSYNEQFF. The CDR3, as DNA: TGTGCCATCAGTGAGGGGGCTAGCGGCTCCTACAATGAGCAGTTCTTC.

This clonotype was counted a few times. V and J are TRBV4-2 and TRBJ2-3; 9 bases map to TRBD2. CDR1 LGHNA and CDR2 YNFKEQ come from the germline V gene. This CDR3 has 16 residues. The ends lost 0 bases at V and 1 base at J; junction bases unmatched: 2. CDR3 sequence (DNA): TGTGCCAGCAGCCAAGAGACTAGCGGTCGCACAGATACGCAGTATTTT. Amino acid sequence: CASSQETSGRTDTQYF.

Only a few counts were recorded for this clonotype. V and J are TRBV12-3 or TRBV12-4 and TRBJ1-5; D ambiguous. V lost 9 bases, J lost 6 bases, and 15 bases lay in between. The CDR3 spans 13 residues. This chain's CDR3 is CASQGGVGQPQHF. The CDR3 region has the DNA TGTGCCAGTCAAGGCGGGGTAGGTCAGCCCCAGCATTTT.

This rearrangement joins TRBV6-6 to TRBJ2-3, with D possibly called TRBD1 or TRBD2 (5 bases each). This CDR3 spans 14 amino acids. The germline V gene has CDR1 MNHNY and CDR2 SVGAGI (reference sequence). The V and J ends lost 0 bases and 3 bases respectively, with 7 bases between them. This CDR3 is CASSYSGETDTQYF. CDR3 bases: TGTGCCAGCAGTTACTCGGGGGAGACAGATACGCAGTATTTT.

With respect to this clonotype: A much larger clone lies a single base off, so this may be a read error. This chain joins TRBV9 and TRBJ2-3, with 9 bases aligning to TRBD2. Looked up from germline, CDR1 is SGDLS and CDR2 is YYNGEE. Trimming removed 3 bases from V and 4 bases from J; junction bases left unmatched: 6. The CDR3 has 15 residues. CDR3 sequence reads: CASSADSGGADTQYF. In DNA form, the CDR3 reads TGTGCCAGCAGCGCGGATAGCGGGGGAGCAGATACGCAGTATTTT.

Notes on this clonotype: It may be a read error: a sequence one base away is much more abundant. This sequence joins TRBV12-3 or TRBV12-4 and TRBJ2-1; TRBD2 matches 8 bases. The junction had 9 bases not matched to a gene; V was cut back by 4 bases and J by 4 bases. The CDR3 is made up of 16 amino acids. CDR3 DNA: TGTGCCAGCAGTTCAGCGCCTAGCGGGCCTTACAATGAGCAGTTCTTC. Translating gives CASSSAPSGPYNEQFF.

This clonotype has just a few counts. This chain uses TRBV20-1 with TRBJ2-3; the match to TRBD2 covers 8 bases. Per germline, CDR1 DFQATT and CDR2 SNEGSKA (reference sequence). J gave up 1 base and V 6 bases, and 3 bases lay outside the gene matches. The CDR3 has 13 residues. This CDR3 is CSAQTSGTDTQYF. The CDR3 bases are TGCAGTGCCCAGACTAGCGGCACAGATACGCAGTATTTT.

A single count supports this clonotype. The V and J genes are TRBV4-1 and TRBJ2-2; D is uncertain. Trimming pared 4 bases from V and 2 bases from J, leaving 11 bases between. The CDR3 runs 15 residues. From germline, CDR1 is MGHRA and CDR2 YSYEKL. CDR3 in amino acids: CASSRAEINTGELFF. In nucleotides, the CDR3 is TGCGCCAGCAGCCGAGCTGAGATTAACACCGGGGAGCTGTTTTTT.

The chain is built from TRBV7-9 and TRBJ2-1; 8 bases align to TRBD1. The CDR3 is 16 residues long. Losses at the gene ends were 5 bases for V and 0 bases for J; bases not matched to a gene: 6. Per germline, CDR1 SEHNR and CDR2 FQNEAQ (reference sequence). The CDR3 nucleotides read TGTGCCAGCAGCCAAACGACAGGGGACTCCTACAATGAGCAGTTCTTC. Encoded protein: CASSQTTGDSYNEQFF.

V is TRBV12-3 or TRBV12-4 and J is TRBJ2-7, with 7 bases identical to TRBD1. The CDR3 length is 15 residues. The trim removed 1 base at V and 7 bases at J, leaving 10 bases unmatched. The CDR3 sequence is CASSLEATGNNEQYF. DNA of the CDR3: TGTGCCAGCAGTTTAGAGGCGACAGGGAACAATGAGCAGTACTTC.

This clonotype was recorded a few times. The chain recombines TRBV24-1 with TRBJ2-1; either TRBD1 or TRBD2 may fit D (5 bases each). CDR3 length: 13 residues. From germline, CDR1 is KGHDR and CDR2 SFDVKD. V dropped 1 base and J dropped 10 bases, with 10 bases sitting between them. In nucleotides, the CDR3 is TGTGCCACCAGTGATTTAGCCGGGACGGAGCAGTTCTTC. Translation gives CATSDLAGTEQFF.

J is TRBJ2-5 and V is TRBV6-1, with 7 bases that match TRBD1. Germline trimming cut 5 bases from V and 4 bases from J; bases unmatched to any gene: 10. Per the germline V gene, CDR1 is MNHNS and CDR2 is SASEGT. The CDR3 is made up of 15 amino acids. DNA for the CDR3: TGTGCCAGCAGTAAAAGGGGGCCTGGGGTAGAGACCCAGTACTTC. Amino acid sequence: CASSKRGPGVETQYF.

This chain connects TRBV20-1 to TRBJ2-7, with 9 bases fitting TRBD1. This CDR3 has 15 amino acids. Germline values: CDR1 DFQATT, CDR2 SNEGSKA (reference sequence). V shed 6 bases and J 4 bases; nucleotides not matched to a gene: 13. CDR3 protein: CSAKNSGTGLYEQYF. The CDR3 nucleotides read TGCAGTGCAAAAAATTCCGGGACAGGGCTTTACGAGCAGTACTTC.

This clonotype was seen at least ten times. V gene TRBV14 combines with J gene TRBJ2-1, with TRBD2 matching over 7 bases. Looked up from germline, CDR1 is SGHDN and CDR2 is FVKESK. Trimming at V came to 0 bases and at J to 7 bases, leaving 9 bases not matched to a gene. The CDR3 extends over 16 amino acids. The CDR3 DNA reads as TGTGCCAGCAGCCAAGATAGAGGACTAGTAGCGAATGAGCAGTTCTTC. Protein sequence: CASSQDRGLVANEQFF.

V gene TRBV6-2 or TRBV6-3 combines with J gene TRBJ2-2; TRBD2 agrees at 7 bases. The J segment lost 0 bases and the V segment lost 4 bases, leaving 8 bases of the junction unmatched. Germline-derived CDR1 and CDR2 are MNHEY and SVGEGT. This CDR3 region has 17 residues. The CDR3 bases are TGTGCCAGCAGTTCCCTCCTGACTAGCCCGAACACCGGGGAGCTGTTTTTT. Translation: CASSSLLTSPNTGELFF.

The CDR3 DNA follows: TGTGCCAGCAGTTTCGTCCTAGCCAACACTGAAGCTTTCTTT. This translates into CASSFVLANTEAFF. The chain joins TRBV28 to TRBJ1-1; no reliable D call. Trimming pared 3 bases from V and 2 bases from J, leaving 10 bases between. Per the germline V gene, CDR1 is MDHEN and CDR2 is SYDVKM. The CDR3 runs to 14 residues.

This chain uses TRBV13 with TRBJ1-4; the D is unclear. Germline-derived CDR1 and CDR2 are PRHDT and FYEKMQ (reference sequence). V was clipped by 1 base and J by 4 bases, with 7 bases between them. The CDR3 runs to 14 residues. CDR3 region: CASSLAQHNEKLFF. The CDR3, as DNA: TGTGCCAGCAGCTTAGCACAGCATAATGAAAAACTGTTTTTT.

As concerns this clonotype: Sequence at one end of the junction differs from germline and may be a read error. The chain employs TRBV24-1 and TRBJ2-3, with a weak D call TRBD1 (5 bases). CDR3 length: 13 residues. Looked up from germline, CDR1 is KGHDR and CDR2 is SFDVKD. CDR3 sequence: CATSETGRDMQYF. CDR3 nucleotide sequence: TGTGCCACCAGTGAAACAGGACGAGATATGCAGTATTTT.

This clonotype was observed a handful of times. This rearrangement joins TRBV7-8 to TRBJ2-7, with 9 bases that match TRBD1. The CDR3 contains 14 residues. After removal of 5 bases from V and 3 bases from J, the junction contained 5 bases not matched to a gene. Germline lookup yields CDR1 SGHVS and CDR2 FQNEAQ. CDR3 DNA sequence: TGTGCCAGCAGCCAGGGGACAGGGCTCTACGAGCAGTACTTC. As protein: CASSQGTGLYEQYF.

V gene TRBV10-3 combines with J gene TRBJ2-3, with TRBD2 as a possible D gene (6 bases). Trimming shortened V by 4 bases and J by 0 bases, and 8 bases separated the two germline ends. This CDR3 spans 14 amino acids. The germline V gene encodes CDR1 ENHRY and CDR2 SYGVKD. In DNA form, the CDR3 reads TGTGCCATCAGTGTAGCGGCTAGCACAGATACGCAGTATTTT. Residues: CAISVAASTDTQYF.

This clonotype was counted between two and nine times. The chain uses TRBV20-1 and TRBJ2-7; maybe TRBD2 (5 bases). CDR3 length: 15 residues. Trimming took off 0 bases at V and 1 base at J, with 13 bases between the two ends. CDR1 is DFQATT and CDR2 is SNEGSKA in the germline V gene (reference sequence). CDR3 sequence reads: CSARDRRALSYEQYF. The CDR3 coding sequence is TGCAGTGCTAGAGATCGGCGGGCCTTGTCCTACGAGCAGTACTTC.

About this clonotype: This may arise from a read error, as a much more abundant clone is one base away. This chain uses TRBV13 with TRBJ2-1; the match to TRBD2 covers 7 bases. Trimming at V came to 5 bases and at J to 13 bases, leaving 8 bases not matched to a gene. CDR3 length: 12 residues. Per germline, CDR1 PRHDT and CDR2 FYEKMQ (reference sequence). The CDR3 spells CASSPLASTQFF. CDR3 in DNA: TGTGCCAGCAGCCCACTAGCGTCGACCCAGTTCTTC.

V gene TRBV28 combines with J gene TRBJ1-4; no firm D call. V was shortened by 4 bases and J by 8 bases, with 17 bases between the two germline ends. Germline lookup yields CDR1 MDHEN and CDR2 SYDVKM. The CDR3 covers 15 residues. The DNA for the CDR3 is TGTGCCAGCAGTTACCCGGACCCTCAACGGGAAAAACTGTTTTTT. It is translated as CASSYPDPQREKLFF.

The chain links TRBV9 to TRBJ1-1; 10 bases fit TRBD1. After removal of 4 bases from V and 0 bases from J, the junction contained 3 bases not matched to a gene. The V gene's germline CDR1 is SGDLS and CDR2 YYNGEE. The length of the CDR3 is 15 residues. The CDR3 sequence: CASSKTGGMNTEAFF. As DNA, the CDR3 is TGTGCCAGCAGCAAGACAGGGGGCATGAACACTGAAGCTTTCTTT.